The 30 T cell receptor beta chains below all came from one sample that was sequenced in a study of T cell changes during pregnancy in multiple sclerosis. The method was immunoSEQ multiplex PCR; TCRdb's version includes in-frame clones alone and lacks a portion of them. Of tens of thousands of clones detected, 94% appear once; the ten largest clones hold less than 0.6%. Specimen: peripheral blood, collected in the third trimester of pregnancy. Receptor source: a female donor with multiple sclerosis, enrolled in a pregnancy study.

The CDR3 sequence is CASSFPTSPTPDTDTQYF. The DNA for the CDR3 is TGTGCCAGCAGCTTCCCGACTAGCCCTACTCCGGACACAGATACGCAGTATTTT. The rearrangement joins TRBV7-2 to TRBJ2-3, with 7 bases lining up with TRBD2. This CDR3 contains 18 residues. J gave up 2 bases and V 3 bases, and 14 bases lay outside the gene matches. From germline, CDR1 is SGHTA and CDR2 FQGNSA.

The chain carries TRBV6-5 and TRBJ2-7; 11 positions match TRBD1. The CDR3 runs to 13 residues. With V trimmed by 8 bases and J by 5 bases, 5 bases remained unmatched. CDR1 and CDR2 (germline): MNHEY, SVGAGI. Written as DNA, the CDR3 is TGTGCCAGCCAAGGACAGGGGGCCCACGAGCAGTACTTC. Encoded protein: CASQGQGAHEQYF.

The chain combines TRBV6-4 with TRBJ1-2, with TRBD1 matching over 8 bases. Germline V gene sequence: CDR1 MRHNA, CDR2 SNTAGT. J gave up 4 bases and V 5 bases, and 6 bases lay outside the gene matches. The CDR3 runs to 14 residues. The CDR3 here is CASSSDRAGYGYTF. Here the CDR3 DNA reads TGTGCCAGCAGTTCGGACAGGGCTGGCTATGGCTACACCTTC.

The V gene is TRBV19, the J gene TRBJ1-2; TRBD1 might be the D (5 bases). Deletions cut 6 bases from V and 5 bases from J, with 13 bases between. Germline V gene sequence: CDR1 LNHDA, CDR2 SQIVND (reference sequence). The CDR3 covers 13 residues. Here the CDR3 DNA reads TGTGCCAGTAGATGGACACTTAGTTATGGCTACACCTTC. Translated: CASRWTLSYGYTF.

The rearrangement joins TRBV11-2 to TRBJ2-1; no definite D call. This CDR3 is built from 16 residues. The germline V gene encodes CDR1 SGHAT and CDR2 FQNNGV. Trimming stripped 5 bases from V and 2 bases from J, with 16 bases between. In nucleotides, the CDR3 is TGTGCCAGCAGCACCCTGGATTGGAGTCCCTACAATGAGCAGTTCTTC. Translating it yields CASSTLDWSPYNEQFF. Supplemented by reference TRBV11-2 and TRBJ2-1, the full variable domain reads EAGVAQSPRYKIIEKRQSVAFWCNPISGHATLYWYQQILGQGPKLLIQFQNNGVVDDSQLPKDRFSAERLKGVDSTLKIQPAKLEDSAVYLCASSTLDWSPYNEQFFGPGTRLTVL.

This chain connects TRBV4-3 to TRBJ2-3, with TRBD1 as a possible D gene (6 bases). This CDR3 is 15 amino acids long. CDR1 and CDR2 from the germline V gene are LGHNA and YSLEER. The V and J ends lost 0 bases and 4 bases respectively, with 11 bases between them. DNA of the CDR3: TGCGCCAGCAGCCAAGAAAGCAGGGGATCAGATACGCAGTATTTT. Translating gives CASSQESRGSDTQYF.

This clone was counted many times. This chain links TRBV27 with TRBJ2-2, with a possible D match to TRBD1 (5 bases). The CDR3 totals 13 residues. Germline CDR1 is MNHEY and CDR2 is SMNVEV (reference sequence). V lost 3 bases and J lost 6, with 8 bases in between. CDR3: CASSLAGSGELFF. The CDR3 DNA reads TGTGCCAGCAGTTTGGCAGGGTCCGGGGAGCTGTTTTTT.

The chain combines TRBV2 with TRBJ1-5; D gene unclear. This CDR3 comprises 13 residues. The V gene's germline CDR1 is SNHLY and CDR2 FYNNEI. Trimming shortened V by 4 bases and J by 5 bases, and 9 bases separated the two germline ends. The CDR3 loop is CASSATRDQPQHF. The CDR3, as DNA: TGTGCCAGCAGTGCTACTAGGGATCAGCCCCAGCATTTT. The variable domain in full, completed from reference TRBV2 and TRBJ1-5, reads EPEVTQTPSHQVTQMGQEVILRCVPISNHLYFYWYRQILGQKVEFLVSFYNNEISEKSEIFDDQFSVERPDGSNFTLKIRSTKLEDSAMYFCASSATRDQPQHFGDGTRLSIL.

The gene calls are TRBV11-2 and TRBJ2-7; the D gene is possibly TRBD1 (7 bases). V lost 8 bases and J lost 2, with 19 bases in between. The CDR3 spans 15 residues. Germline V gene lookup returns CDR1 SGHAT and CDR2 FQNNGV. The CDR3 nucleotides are TGTGCCAGCGGGGAGGTAAGGGGGCTTCCCTACGAGCAGTACTTC. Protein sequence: CASGEVRGLPYEQYF.

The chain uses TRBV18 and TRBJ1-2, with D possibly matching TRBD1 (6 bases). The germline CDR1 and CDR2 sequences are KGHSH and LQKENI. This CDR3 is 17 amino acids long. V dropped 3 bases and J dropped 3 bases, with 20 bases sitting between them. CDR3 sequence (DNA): TGTGCCAGCTCACCTCTTTGGGGGACATCGGAACACTATGGCTACACCTTC. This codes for CASSPLWGTSEHYGYTF.

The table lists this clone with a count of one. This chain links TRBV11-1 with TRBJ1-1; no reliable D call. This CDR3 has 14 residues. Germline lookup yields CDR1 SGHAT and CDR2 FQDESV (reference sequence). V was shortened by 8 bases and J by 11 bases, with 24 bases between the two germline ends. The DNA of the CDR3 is TGTGCCAGCGGGAGAGGGCTTGGAGCCCATTTCGCTTTCTTT. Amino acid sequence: CASGRGLGAHFAFF.

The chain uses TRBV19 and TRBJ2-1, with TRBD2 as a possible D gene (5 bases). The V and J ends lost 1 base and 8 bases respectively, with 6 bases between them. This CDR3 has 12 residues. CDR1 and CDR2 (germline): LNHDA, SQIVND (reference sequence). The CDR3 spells CASSIGGYEQFF. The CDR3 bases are TGTGCCAGTAGTATAGGCGGGTATGAGCAGTTCTTC.

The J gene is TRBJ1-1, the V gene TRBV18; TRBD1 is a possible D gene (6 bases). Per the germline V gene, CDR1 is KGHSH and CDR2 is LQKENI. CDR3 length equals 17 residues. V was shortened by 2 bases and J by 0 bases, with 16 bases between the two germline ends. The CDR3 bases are TGTGCCAGCTCACCAAACTCCCGTACAGGGATGAACACTGAAGCTTTCTTT. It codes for CASSPNSRTGMNTEAFF.

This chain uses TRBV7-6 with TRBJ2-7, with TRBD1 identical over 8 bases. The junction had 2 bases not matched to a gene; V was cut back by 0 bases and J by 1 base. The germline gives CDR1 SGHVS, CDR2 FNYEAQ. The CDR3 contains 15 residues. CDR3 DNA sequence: TGTGCCAGCAGCTTAGCGCAGGGGGCTTCCTACGAGCAGTACTTC. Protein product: CASSLAQGASYEQYF.

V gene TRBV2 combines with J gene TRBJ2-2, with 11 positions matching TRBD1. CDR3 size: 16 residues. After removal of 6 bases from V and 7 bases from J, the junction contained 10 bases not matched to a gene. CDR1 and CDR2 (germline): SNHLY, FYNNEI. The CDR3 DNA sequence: TGTGCCAGCAGCCTAATCCGGGACAGGGGGAACGGGGAGCTGTTTTTT. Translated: CASSLIRDRGNGELFF.

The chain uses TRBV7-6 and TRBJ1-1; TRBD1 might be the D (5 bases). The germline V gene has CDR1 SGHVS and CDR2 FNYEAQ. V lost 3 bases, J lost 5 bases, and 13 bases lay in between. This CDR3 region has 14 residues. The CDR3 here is CASSFSGMGTEAFF. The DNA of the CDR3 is TGTGCCAGCAGCTTTTCAGGGATGGGGACTGAAGCTTTCTTT.

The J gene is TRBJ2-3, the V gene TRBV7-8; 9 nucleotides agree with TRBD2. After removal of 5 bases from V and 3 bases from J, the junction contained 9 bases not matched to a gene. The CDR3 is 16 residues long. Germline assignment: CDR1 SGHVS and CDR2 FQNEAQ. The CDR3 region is CASSPVRLAGTDTQYF. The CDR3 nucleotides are TGTGCCAGCAGCCCAGTGAGGCTAGCGGGAACAGATACGCAGTATTTT.

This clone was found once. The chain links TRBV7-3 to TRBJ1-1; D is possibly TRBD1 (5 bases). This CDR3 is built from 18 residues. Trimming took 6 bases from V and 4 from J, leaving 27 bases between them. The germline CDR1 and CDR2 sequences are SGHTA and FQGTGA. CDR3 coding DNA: TGTGCCAGCAGTTCTCCACCGGCGGGGGGACGGGTTCGCACTGAAGCTTTCTTT. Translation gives CASSSPPAGGRVRTEAFF. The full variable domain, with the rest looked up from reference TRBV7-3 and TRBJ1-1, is GAGVSQTPSNKVTEKGKYVELRCDPISGHTALYWYRQSLGQGPEFLIYFQGTGAADDSGLPNDRFFAVRPEGSVSTLKIQRTERGDSAVYLCASSSPPAGGRVRTEAFFGQGTRLTVV.

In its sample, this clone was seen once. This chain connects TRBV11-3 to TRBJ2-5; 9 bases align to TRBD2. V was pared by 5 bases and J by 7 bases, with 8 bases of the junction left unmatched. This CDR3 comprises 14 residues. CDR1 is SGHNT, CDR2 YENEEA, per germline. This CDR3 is CASSPGTSKGTQYF. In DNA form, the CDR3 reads TGTGCCAGCAGCCCCGGGACTAGCAAGGGGACCCAGTACTTC. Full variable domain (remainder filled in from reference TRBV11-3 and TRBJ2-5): EAGVVQSPRYKIIEKKQPVAFWCNPISGHNTLYWYLQNLGQGPELLIRYENEEAVDDSQLPKDRFSAERLKGVDSTLKIQPAELGDSAVYLCASSPGTSKGTQYFGPGTRLLVL.

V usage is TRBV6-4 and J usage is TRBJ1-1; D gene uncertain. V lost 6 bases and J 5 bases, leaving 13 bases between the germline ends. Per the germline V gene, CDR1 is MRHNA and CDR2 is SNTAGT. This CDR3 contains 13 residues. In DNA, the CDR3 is TGTGCCAGCAGGGATAGCGGAATGACTGAAGCTTTCTTT. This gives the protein CASRDSGMTEAFF.

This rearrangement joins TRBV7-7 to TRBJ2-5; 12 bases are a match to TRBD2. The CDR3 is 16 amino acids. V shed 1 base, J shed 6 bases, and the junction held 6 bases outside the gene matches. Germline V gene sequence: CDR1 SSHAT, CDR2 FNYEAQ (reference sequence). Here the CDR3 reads CASSLVSSGGAQTQYF. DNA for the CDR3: TGTGCCAGCAGCTTAGTTTCTAGCGGGGGGGCACAGACCCAGTACTTC.

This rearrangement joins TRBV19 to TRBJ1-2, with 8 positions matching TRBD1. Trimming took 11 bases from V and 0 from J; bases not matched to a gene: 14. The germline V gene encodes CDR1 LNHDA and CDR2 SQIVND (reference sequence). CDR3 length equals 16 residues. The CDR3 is CASQGGRGHTNYGYTF. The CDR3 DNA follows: TGTGCCTCCCAAGGGGGCAGGGGGCATACTAACTATGGCTACACCTTC.

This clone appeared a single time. The CDR3 spells CASSGLAGGPSEQFF. In DNA form, the CDR3 reads TGTGCCAGCAGCGGACTAGCGGGGGGGCCCAGTGAGCAGTTCTTC. The J gene is TRBJ2-1, the V gene TRBV2; 15 bases fit TRBD2. This CDR3 contains 15 residues. The germline V gene has CDR1 SNHLY and CDR2 FYNNEI. V lost 6 bases, J lost 9 bases, and 6 bases stayed unmatched. The full variable domain, in which reference TRBV2 and TRBJ2-1 provide the parts outside the CDR3, is EPEVTQTPSHQVTQMGQEVILRCVPISNHLYFYWYRQILGQKVEFLVSFYNNEISEKSEIFDDQFSVERPDGSNFTLKIRSTKLEDSAMYFCASSGLAGGPSEQFFGPGTRLTVL.

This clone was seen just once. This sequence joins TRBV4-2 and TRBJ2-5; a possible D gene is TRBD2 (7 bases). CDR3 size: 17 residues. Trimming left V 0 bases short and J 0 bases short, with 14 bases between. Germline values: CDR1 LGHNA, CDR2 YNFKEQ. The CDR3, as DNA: TGTGCCAGCAGCCAAGATTTACGCGGGGGCGACCAAGAGACCCAGTACTTC. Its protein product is CASSQDLRGGDQETQYF.

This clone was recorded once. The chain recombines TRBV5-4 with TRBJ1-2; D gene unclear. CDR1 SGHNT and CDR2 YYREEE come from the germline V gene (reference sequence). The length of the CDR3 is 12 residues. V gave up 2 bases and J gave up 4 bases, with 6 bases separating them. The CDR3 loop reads CASSFVGYGYTF. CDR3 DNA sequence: TGTGCCAGCAGCTTCGTCGGCTATGGCTACACCTTC.

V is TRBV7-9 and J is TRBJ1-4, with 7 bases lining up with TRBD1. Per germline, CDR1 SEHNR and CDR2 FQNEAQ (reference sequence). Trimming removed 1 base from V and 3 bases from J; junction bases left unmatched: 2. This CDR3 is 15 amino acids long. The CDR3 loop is CASSLGGTANEKLFF. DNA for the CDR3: TGTGCCAGCAGCTTAGGGGGGACAGCTAATGAAAAACTGTTTTTT.

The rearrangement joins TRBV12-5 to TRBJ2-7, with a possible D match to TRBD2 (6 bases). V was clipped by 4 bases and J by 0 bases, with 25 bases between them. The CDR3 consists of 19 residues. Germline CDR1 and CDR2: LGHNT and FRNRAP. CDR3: CASGSPRWRGTTLSYEQYF. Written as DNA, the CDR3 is TGTGCTAGTGGTTCCCCTCGTTGGAGGGGCACGACCCTCTCCTACGAGCAGTACTTC.

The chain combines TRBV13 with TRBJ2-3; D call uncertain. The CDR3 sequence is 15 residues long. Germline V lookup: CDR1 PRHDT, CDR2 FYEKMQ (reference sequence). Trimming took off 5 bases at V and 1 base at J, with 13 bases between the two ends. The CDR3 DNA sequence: TGTGCCAGCAGCCTCCCCCGTCAGGGCACAGATACGCAGTATTTT. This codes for CASSLPRQGTDTQYF.

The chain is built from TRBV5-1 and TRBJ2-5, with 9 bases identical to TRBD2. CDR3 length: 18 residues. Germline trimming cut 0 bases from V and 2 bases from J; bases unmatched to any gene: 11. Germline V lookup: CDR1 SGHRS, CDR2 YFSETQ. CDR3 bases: TGCGCCAGCAGCTTGGGTCTGTCTAGCGGGGCGGGGCAAGAGACCCAGTACTTC. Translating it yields CASSLGLSSGAGQETQYF. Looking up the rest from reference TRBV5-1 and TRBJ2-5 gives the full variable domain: KAGVTQTPRYLIKTRGQQVTLSCSPISGHRSVSWYQQTPGQGLQFLFEYFSETQRNKGNFPGRFSGRQFSNSRSEMNVSTLELGDSALYLCASSLGLSSGAGQETQYFGPGTRLLVL.

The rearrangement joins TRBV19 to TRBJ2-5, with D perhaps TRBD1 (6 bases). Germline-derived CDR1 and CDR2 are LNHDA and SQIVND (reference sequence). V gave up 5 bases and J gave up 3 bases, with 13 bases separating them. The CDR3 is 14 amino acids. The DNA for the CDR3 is TGTGCCAGTAGTTCCGACAGGCGAAAAGAGACCCAGTACTTC. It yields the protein CASSSDRRKETQYF.